This T cell receptor (beta chain) comes out of a study of T cell changes during pregnancy in multiple sclerosis. J was trimmed by 7 bases and V by 4 bases; bases with no gene match: 7. The CDR3 covers 14 residues. CDR1 and CDR2 (germline): SGHDT, YYEEEE. The table came from immunoSEQ multiplex PCR; TCRdb's copy has only in-frame clones and leaves some out. Of around 66,000 clones in the sample, 90% to 95% were seen once. The sequence came from a female donor in good health, enrolled as a control in a pregnancy study. The chain carries TRBV5-6 and TRBJ1-4; 7 bases are shared with TRBD1. Here the sequenced sample was peripheral blood, taken after pregnancy. CDR3 DNA sequence: TGTGCCAGCAGCGATGACAGGGTACCTGAAAAACTGTTTTTT. It specifies CASSDDRVPEKLFF. Complete variable domain (other parts from reference TRBV5-6 and TRBJ1-4): DAGVTQSPTHLIKTRGQQVTLRCSPKSGHDTVSWYQQALGQGPQFIFQYYEEEERQRGNFPDRFSGHQFPNYSSELNVNALLLGDSALYLCASSDDRVPEKLFFGSGTQLSVL.